What follows is one T cell receptor beta chain and its context. What it binds is unknown. Sequencing used immunoSEQ multiplex PCR; TCRdb keeps in-frame clones, though not all of them. This sample yields 95,000 to 120,000 clones, of which 90% are seen a single time; around 0.35% belongs to the top ten. The data stem from a study of Tregs in tolerant kidney transplant recipients. The study, taken as a whole, reports: For some patients, primers changed over time, blocking nucleotide-level comparison.

Unstimulated regulatory T cells (CD4+CD25+CD127-), CD4+CD25- non-regulatory cells, CD4 and CD8 cells were FACS-sorted from thawed PBMCs. CDR3 length: 18 amino acids. This chain uses TRBV21-1 with TRBJ2-1; the table's D gene call, TRBD1, was not cross checked with the DNA. TRBV21-1 is deemed a pseudogene. This specimen was CD4+ T cells from blood, taken before the transplant. The origin of this receptor is a human donor who received a combined kidney and bone marrow transplant. CDR3 coding DNA: TGTGCCAGCAGCAAAGCAGGGGAACTGCTAACAGCCTACAATGAGCAGTTCTTC. Translated: CASSKAGELLTAYNEQFF.